This note documents a single T cell receptor beta chain sequence. Antigen unknown. Survey level was the resolution at which the v3.0 immunoSEQ assay ran. The method was immunoSEQ multiplex PCR; TCRdb's version includes in-frame clones alone and lacks a portion of them. Of over 25,000 clones in the sample, over 90% are singletons; the top ten hold 10%. These data belong to a study of long-term antiretroviral therapy in people with HIV. Study at large: The earliest specimens came about a decade ahead of the 2015 immediate-ART recommendation. Study conclusions and caveats: ART was followed by higher diversity that remained below transplant donor controls.

This CDR3 has 15 amino acids. Trimming shortened V by 0 bases and J by 4 bases, and 12 bases separated the two germline ends. CDR1 MNHEY and CDR2 SMNVEV come from the germline V gene (reference sequence). Ahead of DNA extraction, samples held roughly 1-11 million cryopreserved PBMC each. This sequence joins TRBV27 and TRBJ1-2; maybe TRBD1 (5 bases). The TCR originated in a man aged 35-49 years with HIV. The sequencing here drew on unsorted PBMCs, taken 6.2 years after starting antiretroviral therapy. The CDR3 is CASSLSEQGAYGYTF. As DNA, the CDR3 is TGTGCCAGCAGTTTATCGGAACAAGGGGCCTATGGCTACACCTTC.